The 6 T cell receptor beta chains listed next were all sequenced from one sample in a study of multiple sclerosis patients with progressive multifocal leukoencephalopathy. Time point: before natalizumab initiation. The repertoire was sequenced with immunoSEQ multiplex PCR; TCRdb's copy has only in-frame clones and lacks some. The data contain tens of thousands of clones, 92% of them singletons. Sequencing was done on a sample of PBMCs. These receptors came from a man aged 30 to 45 with multiple sclerosis.

This sequence joins TRBV2 and TRBJ2-4; 14 nucleotides match TRBD2. The length of the CDR3 is 19 residues. With 3 bases clipped from V and 1 base from J, the junction kept 8 bases outside the gene matches. CDR1 is SNHLY and CDR2 is FYNNEI in the germline V gene. Written as DNA, the CDR3 is TGTGCCAGCAGTGAGGGACTAGCGGGAGCGCACTACGCCAAAAACATTCAGTACTTC. This sequence encodes CASSEGLAGAHYAKNIQYF.

This clone was found once. The chain joins TRBV7-2 to TRBJ1-3; D is uncertain. Trimming left V 1 base short and J 2 bases short, with 6 bases between. The CDR3 is made up of 14 amino acids. CDR1 is SGHTA and CDR2 is FQGNSA in the germline V gene. In DNA form, the CDR3 reads TGTGCCAGCAGCTTAGGGGGAACTGGAAACACCATATATTTT. Its translation: CASSLGGTGNTIYF.

The chain joins TRBV19 to TRBJ2-5; 11 positions agree with TRBD1. This CDR3 spans 16 amino acids. Germline V CDR1 and CDR2: LNHDA, SQIVND (reference sequence). V shed 3 bases, J shed 4 bases, and the junction held 7 bases outside the gene matches. CDR3 region: CASSIPSGTGGETQYF. The CDR3 bases are TGTGCCAGTAGTATCCCCTCAGGGACAGGGGGAGAGACCCAGTACTTC.

The rearrangement links TRBV9 to TRBJ2-5; the D call may be TRBD1 or TRBD2 (5 bases each). The J call may be in error: the DNA end matches TRBJ2-7 better. This CDR3 region has 16 residues. Germline CDR1 SGDLS, CDR2 YYNGEE. CDR3 sequence reads: CASSPTGRDGTYEQYF. Written as DNA, the CDR3 is TGTGCCAGCAGCCCCACGGGCCGGGACGGCACCTACGAGCAGTACTTC.

The chain joins TRBV2 to TRBJ2-1; D is undetermined. CDR3 length equals 14 residues. Germline values: CDR1 SNHLY, CDR2 FYNNEI. V shed 1 base and J shed 3 bases, with 7 bases lying between them. CDR3: CASSEVLFYNEQFF. CDR3 nucleotides: TGTGCCAGCAGTGAAGTCCTCTTCTACAATGAGCAGTTCTTC.

This clone was seen a single time. The V and J genes are TRBV18 and TRBJ2-7, with 7 bases that match TRBD1. Germline V gene lookup returns CDR1 KGHSH and CDR2 LQKENI. J gave up 1 base and V 0 bases, and 6 bases lay outside the gene matches. The CDR3 is 16 residues long. CDR3 in DNA: TGTGCCAGCTCACCACCGAGCGGCAGGGGGTCCTACGAGCAGTACTTC. This sequence encodes CASSPPSGRGSYEQYF.